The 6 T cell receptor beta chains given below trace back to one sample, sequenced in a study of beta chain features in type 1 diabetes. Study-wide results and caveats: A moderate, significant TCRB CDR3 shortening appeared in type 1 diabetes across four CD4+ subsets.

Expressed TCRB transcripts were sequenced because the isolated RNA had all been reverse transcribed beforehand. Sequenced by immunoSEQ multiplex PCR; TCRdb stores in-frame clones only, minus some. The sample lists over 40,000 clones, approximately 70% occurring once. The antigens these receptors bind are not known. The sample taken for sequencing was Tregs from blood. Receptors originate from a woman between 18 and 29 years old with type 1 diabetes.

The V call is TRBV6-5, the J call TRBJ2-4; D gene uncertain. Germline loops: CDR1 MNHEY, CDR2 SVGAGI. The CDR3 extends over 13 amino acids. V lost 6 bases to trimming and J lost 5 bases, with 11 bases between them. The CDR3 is CASRSIRENIQYF. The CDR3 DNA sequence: TGTGCCAGCAGATCCATCCGAGAAAACATTCAGTACTTC.

The CDR3 bases are TGTGCCAGCAGCCTCCGGGACAGAGACACAGATACGCAGTATTTT. This translates into CASSLRDRDTDTQYF. The genes are TRBV7-2 and TRBJ2-3; 7 bases map to TRBD1. In germline, CDR1 is SGHTA, CDR2 FQGNSA. Trimming took 5 bases from V and 2 from J; bases not matched to a gene: 7. This CDR3 comprises 15 residues.

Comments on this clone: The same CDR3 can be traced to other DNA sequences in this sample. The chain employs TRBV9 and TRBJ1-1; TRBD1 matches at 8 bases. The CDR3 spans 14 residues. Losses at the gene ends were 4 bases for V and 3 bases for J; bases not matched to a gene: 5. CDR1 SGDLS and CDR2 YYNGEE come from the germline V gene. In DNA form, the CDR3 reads TGTGCCAGCAGCCCCCGACAGGGGTACACTGAAGCTTTCTTT. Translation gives CASSPRQGYTEAFF.

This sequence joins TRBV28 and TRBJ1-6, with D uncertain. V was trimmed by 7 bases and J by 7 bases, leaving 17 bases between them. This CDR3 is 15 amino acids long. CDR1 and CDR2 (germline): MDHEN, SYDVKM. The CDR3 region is CASTVRYPQNSPLHF. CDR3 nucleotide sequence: TGTGCCAGCACTGTGAGGTACCCCCAGAATTCACCCCTCCACTTT.

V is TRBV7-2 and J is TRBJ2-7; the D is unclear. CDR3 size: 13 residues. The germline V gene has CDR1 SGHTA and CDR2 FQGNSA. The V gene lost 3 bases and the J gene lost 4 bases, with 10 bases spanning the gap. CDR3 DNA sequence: TGTGCCAGCAGCTTGACACAGAGTTACGAGCAGTACTTC. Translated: CASSLTQSYEQYF.

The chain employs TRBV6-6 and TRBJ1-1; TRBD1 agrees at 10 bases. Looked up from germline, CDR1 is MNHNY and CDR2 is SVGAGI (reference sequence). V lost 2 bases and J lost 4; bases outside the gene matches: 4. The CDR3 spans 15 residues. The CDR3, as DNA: TGTGCCAGCAGTTACGGGACAGGGGTCCGCACTGAAGCTTTCTTT. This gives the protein CASSYGTGVRTEAFF.